These 12 T cell receptor beta chains came from one sample sequenced in a study of graft-versus-host responses after intestinal transplantation. Their antigens remain unidentified. Profiling relied on immunoSEQ multiplex PCR, and the TCRdb table lists in-frame clones only, not all of them. The sample lists around 70,000 clones, roughly 90% occurring once. This specimen was unstimulated CD8+ T cells sorted from spleen or lymph node cells, taken before intestinal transplant. Receptor source: a human donor who received an intestinal transplant.

The V and J genes are TRBV6-1 and TRBJ1-2; no firm D call. Trimming pared 3 bases from V and 1 base from J, leaving 21 bases between. This CDR3 contains 18 residues. Germline loops: CDR1 MNHNS, CDR2 SASEGT. The CDR3 sequence is CASSDWSGSAGLNYGYTF. In DNA, the CDR3 is TGTGCCAGCAGTGATTGGTCGGGGTCGGCAGGCCTTAACTATGGCTACACCTTC.

This sequence joins TRBV9 and TRBJ1-2; tentative D call: TRBD1 (6 bases). CDR3 length: 17 residues. In germline, CDR1 is SGDLS, CDR2 YYNGEE. V was clipped by 0 bases and J by 6 bases, with 21 bases between them. The CDR3 spells CASSVVPRRGEGDGYTF. The CDR3 nucleotides are TGTGCCAGCAGCGTAGTACCCCGGAGAGGGGAGGGGGATGGCTACACCTTC.

V usage is TRBV27 and J usage is TRBJ2-2; D might be TRBD1 (6 bases). V was pared by 2 bases and J by 3 bases, with 13 bases between. Germline CDR1 MNHEY, CDR2 SMNVEV (reference sequence). The CDR3 has 16 amino acids. CDR3 loop: CASSLAAGAYTGELFF. CDR3 sequence (DNA): TGTGCCAGCAGTTTAGCGGCAGGGGCATACACCGGGGAGCTGTTTTTT.

This chain connects TRBV6-4 to TRBJ1-4; 7 nucleotides match TRBD1. The V segment lost 10 bases and the J segment 8 bases; nucleotides outside the gene matches: 22. The length of the CDR3 is 17 residues. Germline values: CDR1 MRHNA, CDR2 SNTAGT. CDR3 DNA sequence: TGTGCCACCATCCAGCACCCTCACAGGGGTTCCTGCGAAAAACTGTTTTTT. It yields the protein CATIQHPHRGSCEKLFF.

The gene calls are TRBV5-1 and TRBJ2-1; 8 bases are shared with TRBD1. This CDR3 has 15 residues. After removal of 4 bases from V and 0 bases from J, the junction contained 3 bases not matched to a gene. Germline lookup yields CDR1 SGHRS and CDR2 YFSETQ. The CDR3 is CASSTGTGSYNEQFF. The CDR3 DNA sequence: TGCGCCAGCAGCACCGGGACAGGCTCCTACAATGAGCAGTTCTTC.

This chain joins TRBV6-1 and TRBJ1-1; D ambiguous. The CDR3 sequence is 12 residues long. Germline CDR1 is MNHNS and CDR2 is SASEGT. Trimming pared 7 bases from V and 1 base from J, leaving 7 bases between. CDR3 residues: CASNPRNTEAFF. DNA for the CDR3: TGTGCCAGCAACCCCAGGAACACTGAAGCTTTCTTT.

V usage is TRBV27 and J usage is TRBJ1-1; 7 bases match TRBD1. The CDR3 length is 14 residues. V dropped 5 bases and J dropped 4; count of bases not matched to a gene: 7. The germline gives CDR1 MNHEY, CDR2 SMNVEV (reference sequence). CDR3: CASSLNRGGTEAFF. CDR3 coding DNA: TGTGCCAGCAGTCTCAACAGGGGAGGCACTGAAGCTTTCTTT.

The chain is built from TRBV4-1 and TRBJ2-7; no definite D call. Between the trimmed V and J ends, which lost 4 bases and 6 bases, there was a span of 16 bases. This CDR3 has 14 residues. Germline assignment: CDR1 MGHRA and CDR2 YSYEKL. The CDR3 here is CASSPKDDSGEQYF. CDR3 bases: TGCGCCAGCAGCCCCAAAGACGACTCCGGCGAGCAGTACTTC.

A single count supports this clone. The chain couples TRBV6-5 to TRBJ1-1; 8 bases are shared with TRBD1. CDR1 and CDR2 from the germline V gene are MNHEY and SVGAGI. Unmatched junction bases numbered 5, after V lost 8 bases and J lost 0 bases. CDR3 size: 14 residues. This CDR3 reads CASLQGGMNTEAFF. As DNA, the CDR3 is TGTGCCAGCTTACAGGGGGGGATGAACACTGAAGCTTTCTTT.

The chain has TRBV10-1 and TRBJ2-3; TRBD2 might be the D (6 bases). The CDR3 is 16 amino acids. Germline V gives CDR1 WNHNN, CDR2 SYGVQD (reference sequence). V shed 0 bases and J shed 4 bases, with 14 bases lying between them. Here the CDR3 DNA reads TGCGCCAGCAGTGAGTCCAGGACTATAACTTCAGATACGCAGTATTTT. This encodes CASSESRTITSDTQYF.

The CDR3 sequence: CSVGSSGGSYNEQFF. CDR3 nucleotides: TGCAGCGTTGGCTCAAGCGGGGGATCCTACAATGAGCAGTTCTTC. This sequence joins TRBV29-1 and TRBJ2-1; 8 bases agree with TRBD2. V gave up 4 bases and J gave up 1 base; unmatched junction bases: 6. The CDR3 is made up of 15 amino acids. Germline-derived CDR1 and CDR2 are SQVTM and ANQGSEA.

The chain has TRBV28 and TRBJ1-5; the D gene is possibly TRBD1 (5 bases). The V gene's germline CDR1 is MDHEN and CDR2 SYDVKM. Between the trimmed V and J ends, which lost 10 bases and 0 bases, there was a span of 13 bases. This CDR3 has 14 residues. The CDR3 DNA reads TGTGCCACCCGACAGCCATATAGCAATCAGCCCCAGCATTTT. It specifies CATRQPYSNQPQHF.